A selection of T cell receptor beta chains follows, all from one sample in a study of cytomegalovirus exposure and HLA in healthy donors. Sequenced by immunoSEQ multiplex PCR; TCRdb stores in-frame clones only, minus some. This table has under 250,000 clones, approximately 84% appearing once. Sample: PBMCs. These receptor sequences come from a man between 18 and 35 years old in good health and CMV-seropositive. The CDR3 runs from the conserved cysteine through the conserved F or W. Each record gives: clone size, V gene, D gene, J gene, CDR3 DNA, CDR3 protein. A D gene is named only where the DNA matches it firmly. Rows give clone size only sometimes, using once, few, many, or a class for an expanded clone.

NA	TRBV7-3	NA	TRBJ2-1	TGTGCCAGCAGTAAAACGAGCTCCTACAATGAGCAGTTCTTC	CASSKTSSYNEQFF
NA	TRBV5-1	TRBD1	TRBJ2-3	TGCGCCAGCAGAACCGACAGGGTAAATACGCAGTATTTT	CASRTDRVNTQYF
NA	TRBV6-5	TRBD1	TRBJ1-2	TGTGCCAGCAGGGGGCAGACAGGGGTCTATGGCTACACCTTC	CASRGQTGVYGYTF
NA	TRBV27	NA	TRBJ1-2	TGTGCCAGCAGTTCGGACAGAAACTATGGCTACACCTTC	CASSSDRNYGYTF
NA	TRBV5-5	TRBD1	TRBJ2-3	TGTGCCAGCAGCCTACAGGGGGATACGCAGTATTTT	CASSLQGDTQYF
NA	TRBV7-2	NA	TRBJ2-7	TGTGCCAGCAGCTTCTCGACTAGCTCCTACGAGCAGTACTTC	CASSFSTSSYEQYF
NA	TRBV27	NA	TRBJ2-7	TGTGCCAGCAGTTTATCACCCTGGTACGAGCAGTACTTC	CASSLSPWYEQYF
NA	TRBV30	NA	TRBJ1-1	TGTGCCTGGTCACCTATGAACACTGAAGCTTTCTTT	CAWSPMNTEAFF
NA	TRBV6-1	NA	TRBJ1-2	TGTGCCAGCAGTGATGCGGGGGACTGGCGTGGCTACACCTTC	CASSDAGDWRGYTF
NA	TRBV2	NA	TRBJ2-2	TGTGCCAGCAGCTTTACCGAAAACACCGGGGAGCTGTTTTTT	CASSFTENTGELFF
NA	TRBV6-5	TRBD1	TRBJ1-2	TGTGCCAGCAGTTACTCTGACTTTGGGGACAGGCGCACCTTC	CASSYSDFGDRRTF
NA	TRBV6-5	NA	TRBJ1-1	TGTGCCAGCAGCCCCTCAGGGCCCATGAACACTGAAGCTTTCTTT	CASSPSGPMNTEAFF
NA	TRBV20-1	NA	TRBJ2-5	TGCAGTGGACAGCTACAAGAGACCCAGTACTTC	CSGQLQETQYF
NA	TRBV11-2	NA	TRBJ2-1	TGTGCCAGCAGCCCCGGGAGCTACAATGAGCAGTTCTTC	CASSPGSYNEQFF
NA	TRBV7-9	TRBD1	TRBJ1-3	TGTGCCAGCAGCTCCCGGACAGGGGCCGGAAACACCATATATTTT	CASSSRTGAGNTIYF
NA	TRBV9	NA	TRBJ1-4	TGTGCCAGCAGCGTAGGGGGGTTGAATGAAAAACTGTTTTTT	CASSVGGLNEKLFF
NA	TRBV6-6	NA	TRBJ2-7	TGTGCCAGCAGTTCACAGGGCTACGAGCAGTACTTC	CASSSQGYEQYF
NA	TRBV7-9	NA	TRBJ2-7	TGTGTGGGCAAAAACCCCTCCTACGAGCAGTACTTC	CVGKNPSYEQYF
NA	TRBV5-4	NA	TRBJ2-7	TGTGCCAGCAGCTGGCCGGCAGGGCCGGACGAGCAGTACTTC	CASSWPAGPDEQYF
NA	TRBV28	TRBD1	TRBJ1-4	TGTGCCAGCAGTTCGGACAGGGTTGGGTTAAGGGAAAAACTGTTTTTT	CASSSDRVGLREKLFF
few	TRBV15	NA	TRBJ1-5	TGTGCCACCAGCAGAGATGTGGGGCGGGATGGCAATCAGCCCCAGCATTTT	CATSRDVGRDGNQPQHF
NA	TRBV6-1	NA	TRBJ2-5	TGTGCCAGCAGTGGGTTAATACAGGGCCTGCAAGAGACCCAGTACTTC	CASSGLIQGLQETQYF
NA	TRBV2	NA	TRBJ1-1	TGTGCCAGCAGAGGGGGGACGGCGAACACTGAAGCTTTCTTT	CASRGGTANTEAFF
once	TRBV9	NA	TRBJ1-1	TGTGCCAGCAGCGCCGCGGAGTACACTGAAGCTTTCTTT	CASSAAEYTEAFF
NA	TRBV20-1	NA	TRBJ1-4	TGCAGTGCTAGTGCCAATGAAAAACTGTTTTTT	CSASANEKLFF
once	TRBV5-1	NA	TRBJ2-2	TGCGCCAGCTGCACCGGGACGGTAAACACCGGGGAGCTGTTTTTT	CASCTGTVNTGELFF
NA	TRBV5-6	NA	TRBJ2-5	TGTGCCAGCAGCTTGGTATCGGAGACCCAGTACTTC	CASSLVSETQYF
once	TRBV18	TRBD1	TRBJ2-7	TGTGCCAGCTCACCAAGCCGGGACAGGTCCTACGAGCAGTACTTC	CASSPSRDRSYEQYF
NA	TRBV7-2	NA	TRBJ1-2	TGTGCCAGCAGCTTAGTAGCAGGAGACTATGGCTACACCTTC	CASSLVAGDYGYTF
NA	TRBV7-9	NA	TRBJ2-5	TGTGCCAGCAGCCAAGGACTAAACCAAGAGACCCAGTACTTC	CASSQGLNQETQYF